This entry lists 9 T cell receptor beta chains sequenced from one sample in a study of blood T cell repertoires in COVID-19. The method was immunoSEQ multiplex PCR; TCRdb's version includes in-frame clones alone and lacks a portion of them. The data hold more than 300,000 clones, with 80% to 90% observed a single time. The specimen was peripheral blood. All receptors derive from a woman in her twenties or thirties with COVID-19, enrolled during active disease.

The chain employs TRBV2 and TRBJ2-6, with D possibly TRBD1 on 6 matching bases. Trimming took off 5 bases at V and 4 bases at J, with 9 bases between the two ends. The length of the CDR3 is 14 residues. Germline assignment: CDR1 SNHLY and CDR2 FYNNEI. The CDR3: CASSWDTGANVLTF. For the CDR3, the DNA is TGTGCCAGCAGTTGGGACACCGGGGCCAACGTCCTGACTTTC.

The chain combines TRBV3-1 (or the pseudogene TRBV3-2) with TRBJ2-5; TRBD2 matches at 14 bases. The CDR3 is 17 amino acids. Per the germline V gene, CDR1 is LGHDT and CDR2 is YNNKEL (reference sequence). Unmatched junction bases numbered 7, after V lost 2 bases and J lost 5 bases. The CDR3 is CASSQPTGTSGSETQYF. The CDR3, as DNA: TGTGCCAGCAGCCAACCTACCGGGACTAGCGGGAGTGAGACCCAGTACTTC.

CDR3 residues: CASSAGDSREGTDTQYF. The CDR3 DNA follows: TGTGCCAGTAGTGCCGGGGACTCCCGGGAAGGCACAGATACGCAGTATTTT. The V gene is TRBV19, the J gene TRBJ2-3; D may be TRBD2 (6 bases). Germline V gene data show CDR1 as LNHDA and CDR2 as SQIVND (reference sequence). This CDR3 has 17 residues. Deletions cut 5 bases from V and 1 base from J, with 19 bases between.

The CDR3 DNA sequence: TGTGCCAGCAGCTTAGCATGGGCCGACGAGCAGTACTTC. Translating gives CASSLAWADEQYF. The chain links TRBV11-1 to TRBJ2-7; D gene unclear. This CDR3 contains 13 residues. Germline CDR1 is SGHAT and CDR2 is FQDESV (reference sequence). Trimming stripped 0 bases from V and 5 bases from J, with 8 bases between. Based on the CDR3 plus reference TRBV11-1 and TRBJ2-7, the full variable domain is EAEVAQSPRYKITEKSQAVAFWCDPISGHATLYWYRQILGQGPELLVQFQDESVVDDSQLPKDRFSAERLKGVDSTLKIQPAELGDSAMYLCASSLAWADEQYFGPGTRLTVT.

The CDR3 DNA is TGTGCCACAGAAGACCTCGGGACAGGGGATCAGCCCCAGCATTTT. Its translation: CATEDLGTGDQPQHF. The chain is built from TRBV19 and TRBJ1-5; 10 nucleotides agree with TRBD1. This CDR3 contains 15 residues. The germline gives CDR1 LNHDA, CDR2 SQIVND (reference sequence). The V and J ends lost 10 bases and 5 bases, in that order; junction bases with no gene match: 11. The entire variable domain, with the rest obtained from reference TRBV19 and TRBJ1-5, is as follows: DGGITQSPKYLFRKEGQNVTLSCEQNLNHDAMYWYRQDPGQGLRLIYYSQIVNDFQKGDIAEGYSVSREKKESFPLTVTSAQKNPTAFYLCATEDLGTGDQPQHFGDGTRLSIL.

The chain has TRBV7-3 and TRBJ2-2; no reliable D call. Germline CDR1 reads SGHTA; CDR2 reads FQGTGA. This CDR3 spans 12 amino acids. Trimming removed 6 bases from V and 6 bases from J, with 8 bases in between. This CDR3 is CASRETAGELFF. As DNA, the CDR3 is TGTGCCAGCAGGGAGACGGCCGGGGAGCTGTTTTTT.

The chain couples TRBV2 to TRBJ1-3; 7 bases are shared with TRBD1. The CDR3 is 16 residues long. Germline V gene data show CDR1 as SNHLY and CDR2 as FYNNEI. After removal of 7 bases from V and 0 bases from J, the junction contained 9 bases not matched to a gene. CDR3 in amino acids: CASTPGQAHSGNTIYF. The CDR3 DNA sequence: TGTGCCAGCACCCCCGGACAGGCGCACTCTGGAAACACCATATATTTT.

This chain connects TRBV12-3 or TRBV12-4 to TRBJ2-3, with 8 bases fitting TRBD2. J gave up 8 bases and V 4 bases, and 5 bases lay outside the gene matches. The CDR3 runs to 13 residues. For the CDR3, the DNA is TGTGCCAGCAGTTCGGGGGGGGTTGGTACGCAGTATTTT. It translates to CASSSGGVGTQYF.

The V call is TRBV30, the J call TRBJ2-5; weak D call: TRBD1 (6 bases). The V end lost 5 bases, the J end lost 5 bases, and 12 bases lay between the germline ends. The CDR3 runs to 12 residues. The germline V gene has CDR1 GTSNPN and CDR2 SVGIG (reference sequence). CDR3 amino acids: CAWVTGLETQYF. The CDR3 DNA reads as TGTGCCTGGGTTACAGGGCTCGAGACCCAGTACTTC.